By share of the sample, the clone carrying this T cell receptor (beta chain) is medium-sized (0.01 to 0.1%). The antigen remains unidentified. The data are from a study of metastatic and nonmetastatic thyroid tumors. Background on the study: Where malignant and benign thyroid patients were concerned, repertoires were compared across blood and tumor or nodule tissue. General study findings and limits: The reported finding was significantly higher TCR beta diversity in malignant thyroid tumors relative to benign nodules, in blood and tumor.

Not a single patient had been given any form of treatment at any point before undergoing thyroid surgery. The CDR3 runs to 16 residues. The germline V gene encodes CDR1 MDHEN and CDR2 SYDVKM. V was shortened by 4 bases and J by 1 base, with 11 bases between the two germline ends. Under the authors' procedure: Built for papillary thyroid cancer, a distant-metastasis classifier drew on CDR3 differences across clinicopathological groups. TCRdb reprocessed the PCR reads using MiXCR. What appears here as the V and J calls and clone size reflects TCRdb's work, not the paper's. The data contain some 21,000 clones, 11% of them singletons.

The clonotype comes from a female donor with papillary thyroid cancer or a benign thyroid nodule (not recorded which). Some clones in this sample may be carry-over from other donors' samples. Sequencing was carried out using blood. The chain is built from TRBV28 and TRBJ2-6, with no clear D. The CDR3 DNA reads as TGTGCCAGCAGTTCGGGCCTTCATTCTGGGGCCAACGTCCTGACTTTC. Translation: CASSSGLHSGANVLTF.